The rows below give T cell receptor beta chains drawn from one sample of a study of PD-1 blockade in classical Hodgkin lymphoma. The method was immunoSEQ multiplex PCR; TCRdb's version includes in-frame clones alone and lacks a portion of them. The table shows about 90,000 clones, with about 88% occurring only once. The sequencing here drew on peripheral blood mononuclear cells (PBMCs), taken before the second cycle of nivolumab. These receptors originate from a human donor with classical Hodgkin lymphoma. The CDR3 runs from the conserved cysteine through the conserved F or W. A D gene is named only where the DNA matches it firmly. Some rows have no size entry. The others give once, few or many, or a class for an expanded clone.

clone_size d_call j_call v_call cdr3_nt cdr3_aa
NA NA TRBJ2-2 TRBV7-9 TGTGCCAGCCTCAGGACCGATAACACCGGGGAGCTGTTTTTT CASLRTDNTGELFF
NA NA TRBJ1-1 TRBV5-4 TGTGCCAGCTTTGCTGGTGAAGGGAACACTGAAGCTTTCTTT CASFAGEGNTEAFF
NA NA TRBJ2-4 TRBV5-8 TGTGCCAGCAGCTTGGGACTGCAGTACTTC CASSLGLQYF
few NA TRBJ1-5 TRBV28 TGTGCCAGCAGTCGCGATGGGACATACAATCAGCCCCAGCATTTT CASSRDGTYNQPQHF
NA NA TRBJ1-4 TRBV7-9 TGTGCCAGCAGCTTATCACAGAATGAAAAACTGTTTTTT CASSLSQNEKLFF
NA TRBD2 TRBJ2-3 TRBV27 TGTGCCAGCAGTGCAAGGACCTTAGCGGGAGGGGGGATTTTATATTTT CASSARTLAGGGILYF
once TRBD1 TRBJ1-5 TRBV27 TGTGCCAGCAGTTGGACAGGGGGGAATCAGCCCCAGCATTTT CASSWTGGNQPQHF
NA NA TRBJ1-3 TRBV11-2 TGTGCCAGCAGCTCGGACTTTAGAAACACCATATATTTT CASSSDFRNTIYF
NA NA TRBJ2-7 TRBV27 TGTGCCAGCAGTTTAACTCGCGGGGGCTTCTACGAGCAGTACTTC CASSLTRGGFYEQYF
once NA TRBJ1-1 TRBV5-1 TGCGCCAGCAGCGGACAGCCCAACACTGAAGCTTTCTTT CASSGQPNTEAFF
NA TRBD2 TRBJ2-3 TRBV2 TGTGCCAGCAGTGAAAGGGGACTAGCAGATACGCAGTATTTT CASSERGLADTQYF
NA NA TRBJ2-1 TRBV27 TGTGCCAGCAGTTTAACTAGAATTGGGTACAATGAGCAGTTCTTC CASSLTRIGYNEQFF
NA NA TRBJ2-7 TRBV5-1 TGCGCCAGCAGTAAGGAATCGCGGGGTTGGATCTCCGAGCAGTACTTC CASSKESRGWISEQYF
NA NA TRBJ2-3 TRBV2 TGTGCCAGCAGGCCCCCTGGCACAGATACGCAGTATTTT CASRPPGTDTQYF
NA TRBD2 TRBJ2-7 TRBV10-2 TGCGCCAGCGAATGTCTAGCGGGAGACGACGTTAGCTACGAGCAGTACTTC CASECLAGDDVSYEQYF
once NA TRBJ1-5 TRBV10-1 TGCGCCAGCAGTGAGGGGGGTCCGGGAACGAATCAGCCCCAGCATTTT CASSEGGPGTNQPQHF
NA TRBD2 TRBJ2-1 TRBV10-3 TGTGCCATCAGTGAGTCGAAAGGTAGCGGGAGGTTGGATGAGCAGTTCTTC CAISESKGSGRLDEQFF